This T cell receptor (beta chain) was captured in a study of T cell repertoires in cytomegalovirus infection. As regards this clonotype: What it binds is unknown.

TCRdb redid the calling of the reads with MiXCR, one entry per CDR3 protein. The sample includes 90,000 to 130,000 distinct CDR3 sequences, roughly a tenth seen only once; the top ten take roughly 29%. Sequencing was performed on PBMCs, sequenced either directly or after in vitro stimulation (not recorded which). The TCR originated in a human donor in good health (CMV status not recorded). Some clones in this sample may be carry-over from other donors' samples.

The CDR3 is CASGRGAGDNEQFF. CDR3 DNA sequence: TGTGCCAGCGGAAGAGGAGCAGGGGACAATGAGCAGTTCTTC. This chain uses TRBV25-1 with TRBJ2-1, with a weak D call TRBD1 (6 bases). Trimming removed 8 bases at V and 5 bases at J, with 16 bases between. The CDR3 consists of 14 residues. CDR1 MGHDK and CDR2 SYGVNS come from the germline V gene.